The next 16 T cell receptor beta chains were all read from a single sample in a study of T cells after yellow fever vaccination. Each CDR3 protein is one row after TCRdb ran MiXCR on the 5' RACE reads. Of 200,000 to 300,000 distinct CDR3 sequences in the sample, approximately 13% were seen once. The sequencing here drew on CD4+ T cells sorted from PBMCs, taken 45 days after the yellow fever booster vaccination. The receptors were gathered from a man aged 25 to 45 who received the YFV17D yellow fever vaccine.

The rearrangement uses TRBV6-1 and TRBJ2-1; 12 bases agree with TRBD2. V dropped 6 bases and J dropped 8; count of bases not matched to a gene: 2. The CDR3 contains 13 residues. CDR1 is MNHNS and CDR2 is SASEGT in the germline V gene. CDR3: CASRTSGSHEQFF. The CDR3 nucleotides read TGTGCCAGCAGGACTAGCGGGAGTCATGAGCAGTTCTTC.

The gene calls are TRBV10-3 and TRBJ1-1; TRBD1 aligns across 8 bases. CDR1 ENHRY and CDR2 SYGVKD come from the germline V gene. CDR3 length equals 14 residues. V shed 5 bases, J shed 4 bases, and the junction held 6 bases outside the gene matches. CDR3 nucleotides: TGTGCCATCAGTTTGGACAGGGAAGGCACTGAAGCTTTCTTT. Amino acid sequence: CAISLDREGTEAFF.

The chain couples TRBV4-2 to TRBJ2-2; D uncertain. With 0 bases removed from V and 4 bases from J, the gap between germline ends came to 6 bases. The CDR3 has 14 residues. Germline V gene data show CDR1 as LGHNA and CDR2 as YNFKEQ. The CDR3 DNA sequence: TGTGCCAGCAGCCAAGATCGTGGCACCGGGGAGCTGTTTTTT. This codes for CASSQDRGTGELFF.

This clonotype has only a few counts. V and J are TRBV5-8 and TRBJ2-7; a weak D match, TRBD2 (6 bases). CDR3 length: 15 residues. Per the germline V gene, CDR1 is SGHTS and CDR2 is YDEGEE. The V gene lost 4 bases and the J gene lost 0 bases, with 14 bases spanning the gap. In DNA, the CDR3 is TGTGCCAGCAGCCGGATGCCGGGGGACTCCTACGAGCAGTACTTC. It is translated as CASSRMPGDSYEQYF.

The sample holds a few counts of this clonotype. The chain is built from TRBV12-3 or TRBV12-4 and TRBJ2-4; D might be TRBD2 (6 bases). Trimming left V 0 bases short and J 3 bases short, with 6 bases between. This CDR3 comprises 14 residues. CDR3 in amino acids: CASSLASGKNIQYF. The CDR3 nucleotides are TGTGCCAGCAGTTTAGCTAGCGGCAAAAACATTCAGTACTTC.

This clonotype was counted only a few times. This chain joins TRBV29-1 and TRBJ2-7; D is uncertain. V lost 5 bases and J 2 bases, leaving 16 bases between the germline ends. The CDR3 spans 14 residues. Germline V lookup: CDR1 SQVTM, CDR2 ANQGSEA. The CDR3 DNA is TGCAGCGTTTCCGTCCCCTTCTTGGCCTACGAGCAGTACTTC. Translation gives CSVSVPFLAYEQYF.

This clonotype was detected only a few times. The rearrangement joins TRBV11-2 to TRBJ2-3; D call uncertain. V was trimmed by 0 bases and J by 8 bases, leaving 12 bases between them. The CDR3 loop spans 14 amino acids. The germline CDR1 and CDR2 sequences are SGHAT and FQNNGV. In DNA, the CDR3 is TGTGCCAGCAGCTTAGATCGGCAGAAGGTTACGCAGTATTTT. It encodes CASSLDRQKVTQYF.

The V and J genes are TRBV6-5 and TRBJ1-3, with D tentatively TRBD1 (5 bases). Between the trimmed V and J ends, which lost 0 bases and 0 bases, there was a span of 6 bases. Germline lookup yields CDR1 MNHEY and CDR2 SVGAGI. The CDR3 length is 15 residues. CDR3 sequence: CASSYSGDSGNTIYF. The CDR3, as DNA: TGTGCCAGCAGTTACTCGGGGGACTCTGGAAACACCATATATTTT.

The rearrangement links TRBV2 to TRBJ1-2; D uncertain. Germline loops: CDR1 SNHLY, CDR2 FYNNEI. Trimming shortened V by 9 bases and J by 4 bases, and 15 bases separated the two germline ends. This CDR3 has 13 residues. The CDR3 DNA is TGTGCCAGTAGGCCGGGTCTACGCTATGGCTACACCTTC. As protein: CASRPGLRYGYTF.

This clonotype showed up just a few times. The genes are TRBV7-2 and TRBJ1-4; TRBD1 aligns across 7 bases. CDR3 size: 16 residues. CDR1 is SGHTA and CDR2 is FQGNSA in the germline V gene. The V gene end was trimmed by 8 bases and the J gene end by 2 bases; junction bases not matched to a gene: 11. CDR3 in amino acids: CASQLRGRDTNEKLFF. The CDR3 DNA follows: TGTGCCAGCCAGCTGAGGGGGCGCGATACTAATGAAAAACTGTTTTTT.

In its sample, this clonotype was seen a few times. The V gene is TRBV6-2 or TRBV6-3, the J gene TRBJ2-1; TRBD2 aligns across 7 bases. The CDR3 spans 12 residues. Germline V lookup: CDR1 MNHEY, CDR2 SVGEGT. V shed 8 bases, J shed 13 bases, and the junction held 11 bases outside the gene matches. The CDR3 loop is CASRPGAGEQFF. CDR3 nucleotides: TGTGCCAGCCGACCTGGGGCGGGAGAACAGTTCTTC.

This clonotype appeared many times. The chain links TRBV6-1 to TRBJ2-1, with TRBD2 as a possible D gene (5 bases). Germline lookup yields CDR1 MNHNS and CDR2 SASEGT. The CDR3 extends over 14 amino acids. The V end was cut by 6 bases, the J end by 6 bases, with 15 bases between. CDR3 DNA sequence: TGTGCCAGCAGAAAAGGACTCGACCTCAATGAGCAGTTCTTC. Amino acid sequence: CASRKGLDLNEQFF.

The chain couples TRBV5-1 to TRBJ2-5; tentatively, D is TRBD1 (5 bases). Germline V gives CDR1 SGHRS, CDR2 YFSETQ. There are 14 residues in the CDR3. V dropped 4 bases and J dropped 2 bases, with 12 bases sitting between them. CDR3 bases: TGCGCCAGCAGCAAAGGACACGAACAAGAGACCCAGTACTTC. The encoded protein is CASSKGHEQETQYF.

This clonotype came up once. One junction end disagrees with the germline gene, perhaps due to a read error. The chain recombines TRBV29-1 with TRBJ2-7; 10 bases are shared with TRBD2. Germline-derived CDR1 and CDR2 are SQVTM and ANQGSEA. CDR3 length: 17 residues. The DNA for the CDR3 is TGCAGCGTACAAGGTGGGGGGACTAGCGCCCGCTCCTACGATCAGTACTTC. It yields the protein CSVQGGGTSARSYDQYF.

This clonotype turned up a few times. The chain has TRBV7-9 and TRBJ2-7; D not certain. Trimming took off 1 base at V and 10 bases at J, with 11 bases between the two ends. CDR1 and CDR2 (germline): SEHNR, FQNEAQ (reference sequence). CDR3 size: 12 residues. This CDR3 reads CASSLVEQYQYF. The CDR3 DNA sequence: TGTGCCAGCAGCTTAGTCGAGCAGTACCAGTACTTC.

V and J are TRBV28 and TRBJ2-1; 9 bases are a match to TRBD1. Trimming cost V 5 bases and J 10 bases; bases outside gene matches: 12. This CDR3 spans 15 amino acids. The V gene's germline CDR1 is MDHEN and CDR2 SYDVKM. This CDR3 is CASSLPGQGPREQFF. The CDR3 DNA reads TGTGCCAGCAGTCTTCCGGGACAGGGACCAAGGGAGCAGTTCTTC. Full variable domain (rest looked up from reference TRBV28 and TRBJ2-1): DVKVTQSSRYLVKRTGEKVFLECVQDMDHENMFWYRQDPGLGLRLIYFSYDVKMKEKGDIPEGYSVSREKKERFSLILESASTNQTSMYLCASSLPGQGPREQFFGPGTRLTVL.